The clone carrying this T cell receptor beta chain was observed a handful of times. Its antigen is undetermined. This CDR3 has 13 residues. Trimming took off 4 bases at V and 9 bases at J, with 13 bases between the two ends. CDR1 is MGHRA and CDR2 is YSYEKL in the germline V gene. MiXCR, run by TCRdb on the RT-PCR reads, gives a single entry per CDR3 protein. This table holds just over 300,000 distinct CDR3 sequences, 21% found once. The data belong to a study of response to subunit inactivated influenza vaccine. Points from the study as a whole: The authors proposed limited new T cell recruitment per seasonal influenza vaccination.

The sample was PBMCs from blood, taken approximately 20 months after vaccination. The source of this sequence is a man aged 50 to 69 who received an inactivated influenza vaccine. The rearrangement links TRBV4-1 to TRBJ1-5; possibly TRBD1 for D (6 bases). DNA for the CDR3: TGCGCCAGCAGCCCAGGGGACGTTGGGCCCCAGCATTTT. This codes for CASSPGDVGPQHF.